This is a list of T cell receptor beta chains from one sample in a study of human CD8 memory T cell subsets. TCRdb itself ran the 5' RACE reads through MiXCR, one entry per CDR3 protein. The sample has thousands of distinct CDR3 sequences; around 4% are singletons. Sample: CD8+ T cells from PBMCs. Source of these receptors: a human donor in good health. Both conserved end residues are part of each CDR3. Each record gives: J gene, V gene, clone size, D gene, CDR3 DNA, CDR3 protein. A D gene is named only where the DNA matches it firmly. A clone size is listed for some rows: how often the clone was seen (once, few, many), or a class if it is expanded.

j_gene: TRBJ1-4; v_gene: TRBV13; abundance: many; d_gene: TRBD1; CDR3nt: TGTGCCAGCAGCCCACGACAGGGCGCAACTAATGAAAAACTGTTTTTT; CDR3aa: CASSPRQGATNEKLFF
j_gene: TRBJ2-2; v_gene: TRBV29-1; abundance: many; d_gene: NA; CDR3nt: TGCAGCGTTCAGTCAGGGAACACCGGGGAGCTGTTTTTT; CDR3aa: CSVQSGNTGELFF
j_gene: TRBJ2-7; v_gene: TRBV4-1; abundance: few; d_gene: NA; CDR3nt: TGCGCCAGCAGCCAAGAGAACAGGGCTAACGAGCAGTACTTC; CDR3aa: CASSQENRANEQYF
j_gene: TRBJ2-5; v_gene: TRBV3-1; abundance: large; d_gene: NA; CDR3nt: TGTGCCAGCAGCCAAGAACTAGCTTACCAAGAGACCCAGTACTTC; CDR3aa: CASSQELAYQETQYF
j_gene: TRBJ2-1; v_gene: TRBV6-6; abundance: many; d_gene: TRBD2; CDR3nt: TGTGCCAGCAGTTACACCCTAGGCGGGAGGGCTCACTTAATCGACAATGAGCAGTTCTTC; CDR3aa: CASSYTLGGRAHLIDNEQFF
j_gene: TRBJ2-1; v_gene: TRBV2; abundance: many; d_gene: NA; CDR3nt: TGTGCCAGCAGTGAAGCTGGCGGGGCTGAAAGGCATGAGCAGTTCTTC; CDR3aa: CASSEAGGAERHEQFF
j_gene: TRBJ1-4; v_gene: TRBV28; abundance: many; d_gene: NA; CDR3nt: TGTGCCAGCAATCCCGCAGGGGTGGAAGAAAAACTGTTTTTT; CDR3aa: CASNPAGVEEKLFF
j_gene: TRBJ2-7; v_gene: TRBV28; abundance: NA; d_gene: NA; CDR3nt: TGTGCCAGCAGTTGGGCAGGGAGCTCCTACGAGCAGTACTTC; CDR3aa: CASSWAGSSYEQYF
j_gene: TRBJ1-1; v_gene: TRBV13; abundance: many; d_gene: NA; CDR3nt: TGTGCCAGCAAACAGCAGGGGAACACTGAAGCTTTCTTT; CDR3aa: CASKQQGNTEAFF
j_gene: TRBJ2-7; v_gene: TRBV27; abundance: many; d_gene: NA; CDR3nt: TGTGCCAGCAGTTTAGGATACGGTACCTACGAGCAGTACTTC; CDR3aa: CASSLGYGTYEQYF
j_gene: TRBJ1-4; v_gene: TRBV15; abundance: few; d_gene: NA; CDR3nt: TGTGCCACCAGCAGAGAGGATGAAAAACTGTTTTTT; CDR3aa: CATSREDEKLFF